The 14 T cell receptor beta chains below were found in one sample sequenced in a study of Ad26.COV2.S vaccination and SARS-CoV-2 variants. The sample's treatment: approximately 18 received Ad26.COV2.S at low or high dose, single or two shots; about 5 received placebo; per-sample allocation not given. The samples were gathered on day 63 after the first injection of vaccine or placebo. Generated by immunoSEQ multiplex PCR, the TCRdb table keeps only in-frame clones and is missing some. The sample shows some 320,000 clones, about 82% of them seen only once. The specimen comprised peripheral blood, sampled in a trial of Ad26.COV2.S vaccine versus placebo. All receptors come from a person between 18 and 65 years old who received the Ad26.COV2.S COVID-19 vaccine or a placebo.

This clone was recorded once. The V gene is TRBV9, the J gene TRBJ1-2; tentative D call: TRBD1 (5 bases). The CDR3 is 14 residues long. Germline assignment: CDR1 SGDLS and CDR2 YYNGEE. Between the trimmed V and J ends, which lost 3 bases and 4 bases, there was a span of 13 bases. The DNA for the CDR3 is TGTGCCAGCAGCGAGAGGGCGGGACTCTATGGCTACACCTTC. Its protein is CASSERAGLYGYTF.

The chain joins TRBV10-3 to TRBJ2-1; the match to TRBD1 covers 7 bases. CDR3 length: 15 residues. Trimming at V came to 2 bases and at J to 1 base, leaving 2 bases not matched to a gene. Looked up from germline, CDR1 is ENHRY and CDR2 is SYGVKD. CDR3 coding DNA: TGTGCCATCAGTGAGGAGGGGGCTTCCTACAATGAGCAGTTCTTC. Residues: CAISEEGASYNEQFF.

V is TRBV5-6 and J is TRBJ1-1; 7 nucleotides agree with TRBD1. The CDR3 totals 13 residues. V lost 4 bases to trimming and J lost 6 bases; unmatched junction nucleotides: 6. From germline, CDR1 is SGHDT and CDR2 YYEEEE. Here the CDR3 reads CASSPTGRAEAFF. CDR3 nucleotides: TGTGCCAGCAGCCCGACAGGGAGAGCTGAAGCTTTCTTT. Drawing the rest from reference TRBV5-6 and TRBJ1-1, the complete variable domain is DAGVTQSPTHLIKTRGQQVTLRCSPKSGHDTVSWYQQALGQGPQFIFQYYEEEERQRGNFPDRFSGHQFPNYSSELNVNALLLGDSALYLCASSPTGRAEAFFGQGTRLTVV.

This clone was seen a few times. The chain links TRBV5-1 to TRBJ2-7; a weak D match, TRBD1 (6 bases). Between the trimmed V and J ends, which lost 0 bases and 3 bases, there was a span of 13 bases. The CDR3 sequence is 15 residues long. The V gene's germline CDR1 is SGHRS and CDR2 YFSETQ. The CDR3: CASSLAAGVSYEQYF. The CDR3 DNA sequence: TGCGCCAGCAGCTTGGCCGCAGGGGTTAGCTACGAGCAGTACTTC.

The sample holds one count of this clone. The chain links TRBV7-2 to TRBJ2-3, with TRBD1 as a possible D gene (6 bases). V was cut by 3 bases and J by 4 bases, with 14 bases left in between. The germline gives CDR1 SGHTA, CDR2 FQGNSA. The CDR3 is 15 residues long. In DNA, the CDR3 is TGTGCCAGCAGCTTCTCCCGCCAGGGGTCAGATACGCAGTATTTT. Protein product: CASSFSRQGSDTQYF.

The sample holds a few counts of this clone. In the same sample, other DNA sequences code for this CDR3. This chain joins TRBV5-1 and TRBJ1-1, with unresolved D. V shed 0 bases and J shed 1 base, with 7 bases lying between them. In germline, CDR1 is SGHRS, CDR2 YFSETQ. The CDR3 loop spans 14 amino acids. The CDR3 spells CASSLGTGNTEAFF. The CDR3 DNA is TGCGCCAGCAGCTTGGGGACGGGGAACACTGAAGCTTTCTTT.

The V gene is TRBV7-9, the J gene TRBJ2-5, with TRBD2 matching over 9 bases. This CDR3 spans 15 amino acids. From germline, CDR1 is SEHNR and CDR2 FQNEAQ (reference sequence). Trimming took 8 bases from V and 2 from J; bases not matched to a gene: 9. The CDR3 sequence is CASQVGGGDQETQYF. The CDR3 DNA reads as TGTGCCAGCCAGGTGGGCGGGGGGGATCAAGAGACCCAGTACTTC.

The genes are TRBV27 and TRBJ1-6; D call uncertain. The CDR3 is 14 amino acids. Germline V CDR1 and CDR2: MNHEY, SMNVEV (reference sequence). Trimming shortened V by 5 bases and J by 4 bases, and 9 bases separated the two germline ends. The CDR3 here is CASSVTGYNSPLHF. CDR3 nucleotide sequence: TGTGCCAGCAGTGTGACGGGATATAATTCACCCCTCCACTTT.

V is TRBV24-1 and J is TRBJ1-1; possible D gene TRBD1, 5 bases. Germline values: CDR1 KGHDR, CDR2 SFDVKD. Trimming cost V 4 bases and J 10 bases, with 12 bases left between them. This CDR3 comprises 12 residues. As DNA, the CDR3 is TGTGCCACCAGTGACCCCGACAGTGGAGCTTTCTTT. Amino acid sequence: CATSDPDSGAFF.

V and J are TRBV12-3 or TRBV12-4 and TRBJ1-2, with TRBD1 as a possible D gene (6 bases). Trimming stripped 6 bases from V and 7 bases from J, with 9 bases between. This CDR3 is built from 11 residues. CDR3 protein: CASSRRGGYTF. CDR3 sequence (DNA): TGTGCCAGCAGCCGCAGGGGTGGCTACACCTTC.

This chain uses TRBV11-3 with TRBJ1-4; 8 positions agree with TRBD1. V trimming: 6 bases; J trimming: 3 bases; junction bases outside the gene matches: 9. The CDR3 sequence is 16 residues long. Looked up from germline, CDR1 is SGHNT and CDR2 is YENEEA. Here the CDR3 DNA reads TGTGCCAGCAGTTTTTGCAGGGGGCCAGCTAATGAAAAACTGTTTTTT. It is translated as CASSFCRGPANEKLFF.

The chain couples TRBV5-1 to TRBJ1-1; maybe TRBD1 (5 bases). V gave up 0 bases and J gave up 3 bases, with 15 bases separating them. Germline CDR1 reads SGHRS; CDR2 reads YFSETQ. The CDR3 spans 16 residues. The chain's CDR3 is CASSLDRGKTYTEAFF. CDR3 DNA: TGCGCCAGCAGCTTGGATCGGGGGAAGACGTACACTGAAGCTTTCTTT.

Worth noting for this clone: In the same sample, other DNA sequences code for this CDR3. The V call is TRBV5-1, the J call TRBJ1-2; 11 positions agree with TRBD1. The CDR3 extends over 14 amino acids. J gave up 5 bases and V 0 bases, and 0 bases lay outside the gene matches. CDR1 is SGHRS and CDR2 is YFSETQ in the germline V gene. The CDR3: CASSLGDRGYGYTF. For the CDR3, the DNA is TGCGCCAGCAGCTTGGGGGACAGGGGGTATGGCTACACCTTC.

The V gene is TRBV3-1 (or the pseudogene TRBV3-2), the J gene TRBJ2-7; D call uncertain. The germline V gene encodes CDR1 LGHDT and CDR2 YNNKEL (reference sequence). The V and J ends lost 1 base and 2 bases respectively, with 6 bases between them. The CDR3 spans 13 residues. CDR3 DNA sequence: TGTGCCAGCAGCCAAGGGGCCGCCTACGAGCAGTACTTC. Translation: CASSQGAAYEQYF.